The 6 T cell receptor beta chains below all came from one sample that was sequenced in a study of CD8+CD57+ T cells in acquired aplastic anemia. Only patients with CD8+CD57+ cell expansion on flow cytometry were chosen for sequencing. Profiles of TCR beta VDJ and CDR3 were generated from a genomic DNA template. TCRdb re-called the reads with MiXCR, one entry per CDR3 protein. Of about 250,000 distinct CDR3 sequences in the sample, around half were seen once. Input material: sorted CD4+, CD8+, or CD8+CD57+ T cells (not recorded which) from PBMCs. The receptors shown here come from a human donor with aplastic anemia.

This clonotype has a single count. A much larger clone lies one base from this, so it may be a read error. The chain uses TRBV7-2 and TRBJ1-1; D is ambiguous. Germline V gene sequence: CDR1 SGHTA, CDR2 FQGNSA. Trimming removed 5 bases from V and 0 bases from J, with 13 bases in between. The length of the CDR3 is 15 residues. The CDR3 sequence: CASSTRAVMNTEAFF. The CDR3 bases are TGTGCCAGCAGCACCCGGGCAGTAATGAACACTGAAGCTTTCTTT. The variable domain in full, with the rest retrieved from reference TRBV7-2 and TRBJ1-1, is GAGVSQSPSNKVTEKGKDVELRCDPISGHTALYWYRQSLGQGLEFLIYFQGNSAPDKSGLPSDRFSAERTGGSVSTLTIQRTQQEDSAVYLCASSTRAVMNTEAFFGQGTRLTVV.

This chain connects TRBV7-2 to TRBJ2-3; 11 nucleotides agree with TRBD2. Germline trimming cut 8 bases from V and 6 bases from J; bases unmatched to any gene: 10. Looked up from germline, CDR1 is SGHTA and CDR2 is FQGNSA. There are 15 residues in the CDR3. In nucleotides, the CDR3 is TGTGCCAGCGCAATAGCGGGGGGGCCGCAGGATACGCAGTATTTT. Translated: CASAIAGGPQDTQYF.

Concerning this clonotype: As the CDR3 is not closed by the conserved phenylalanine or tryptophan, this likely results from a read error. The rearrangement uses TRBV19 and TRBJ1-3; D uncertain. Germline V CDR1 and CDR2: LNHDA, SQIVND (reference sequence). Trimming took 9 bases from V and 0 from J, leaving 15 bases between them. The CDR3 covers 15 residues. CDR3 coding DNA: TGTGCCAGCAGCCGACACGGCCCCTCTGGAAACACCATATATTAT. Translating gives CASSRHGPSGNTIYY.

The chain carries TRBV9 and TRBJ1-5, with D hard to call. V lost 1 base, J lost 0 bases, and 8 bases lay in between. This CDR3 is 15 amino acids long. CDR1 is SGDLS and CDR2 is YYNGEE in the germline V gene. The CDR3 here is CASSVLSDSNQPQHF. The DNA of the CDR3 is TGTGCCAGCAGCGTATTGTCCGATAGCAATCAGCCCCAGCATTTT.

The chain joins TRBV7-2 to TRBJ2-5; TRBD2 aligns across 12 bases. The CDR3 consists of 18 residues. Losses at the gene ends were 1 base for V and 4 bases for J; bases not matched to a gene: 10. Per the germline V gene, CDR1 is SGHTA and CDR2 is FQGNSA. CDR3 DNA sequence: TGTGCCAGCAGCTTAGGGTCTAGCGGGGGGGCCGAGTTAGAGACCCAGTACTTC. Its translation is CASSLGSSGGAELETQYF.

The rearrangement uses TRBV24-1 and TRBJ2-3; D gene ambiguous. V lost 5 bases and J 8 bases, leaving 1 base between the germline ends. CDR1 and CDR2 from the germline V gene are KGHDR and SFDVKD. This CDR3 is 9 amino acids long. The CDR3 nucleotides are TGTGCCACCAGTGGTACGCAGTATTTT. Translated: CATSGTQYF.